What follows describes a single TCR beta chain. Its antigen is as yet unknown. This record comes from a study of T cells after yellow fever vaccination. They built TCR cDNA with 5'RACE template switching, a step that put in a universal primer site and UMIs. MiXCR, applied by TCRdb to the 5' RACE reads, yields one record per CDR3 protein. The sample has some 500,000 distinct CDR3 sequences, 13% seen once. Germline assignment: CDR1 MDHEN and CDR2 SYDVKM. V shed 5 bases, J shed 0 bases, and the junction held 12 bases outside the gene matches. CDR3 size: 20 residues. Study-wide findings and caveats: Re-detected after boosting: most primary clones, 96% of CD4 and over 80% of CD8. Shared CD4/CD8 clonotypes were a small share, likely from convergent recombination. The secondary response showed a weaker magnitude and a faster peak, day 5 versus 15.

The specimen was PBMCs, collected on the day of the yellow fever booster vaccination. The clonotype originates from a man aged 25-40 years who received the YFV17D yellow fever vaccine. The chain recombines TRBV28 with TRBJ2-1; TRBD2 agrees at 14 bases. The CDR3 coding sequence is TGTGCCAGCAGTCCCACGGGACTAGCGGGAGCCCACAGCTCCTACAATGAGCAGTTCTTC. Translated: CASSPTGLAGAHSSYNEQFF.